This is a list of T cell receptor beta chains from one sample in a study of Ad26.COV2.S vaccination and SARS-CoV-2 variants. Some clones are missing from TCRdb's copy, which holds only in-frame ones; the method was immunoSEQ multiplex PCR. The data show under 600,000 clones, approximately 90% seen once. The source was peripheral blood, collected in a trial of Ad26.COV2.S vaccine versus placebo. These receptor sequences come from a person between 18 and 65 years old who received the Ad26.COV2.S COVID-19 vaccine or a placebo. The CDR3 runs from the conserved cysteine through the conserved F or W. D genes are given only for firm matches. Only part of the rows carry a size: once, few, many, or a class if the clone is expanded.

v_gene,d_gene,abundance,j_gene,len,CDR3nt,CDR3aa
TRBV28,TRBD2,-,TRBJ2-7,16,TGTGCCAGCACCGATTTAGTCGGGGGAGGGGCGTACGAGCAGTACTTC,CASTDLVGGGAYEQYF
TRBV7-8,-,once,TRBJ2-3,13,TGTGCCAGCAGCCCCCCGGGGACAGATACGCAGTATTTT,CASSPPGTDTQYF
TRBV7-8,-,-,TRBJ2-6,19,TGTGCCAGCAGCTTACCCCGGTTAGGGGTCCCCTTTGGGGCCAACGTCCTGACTTTC,CASSLPRLGVPFGANVLTF
TRBV5-1,TRBD1,-,TRBJ2-5,15,TGCGCCAGCAGCTCTGGACAGGGAGCCCAAGAGACCCAGTACTTC,CASSSGQGAQETQYF
TRBV4-1,-,-,TRBJ1-1,15,TGCGCCAGCAGCCAAGAAGACAGGTCGAAAACTGAAGCTTTCTTT,CASSQEDRSKTEAFF
TRBV25-1,-,-,TRBJ2-3,13,TGTGCCAGCGCTGAGGGATTCCCAGATACGCAGTATTTT,CASAEGFPDTQYF
TRBV6-5,-,few,TRBJ1-1,14,TGTGCCAGCACCTCTGCGGGGATGAACACTGAAGCTTTCTTT,CASTSAGMNTEAFF
TRBV18,-,-,TRBJ2-5,14,TGTGCCAGCTCGCAAGGACAGCTCCAAGAGACCCAGTACTTC,CASSQGQLQETQYF
TRBV3-1/TRBV3-2,-,-,TRBJ2-6,16,TGTGCCAGCAGCCAAGTAGGGGGCTCTGGGGCCAACGTCCTGACTTTC,CASSQVGGSGANVLTF
TRBV12-3/TRBV12-4,TRBD1,-,TRBJ1-1,13,TGTGCCAGCCACCGGACAGGGGCCACTGAAGCTTTCTTT,CASHRTGATEAFF
TRBV3-1/TRBV3-2,TRBD2,once,TRBJ2-3,15,TGTGCCAGCAGCCAGGGACTAGCGGGGTCGGATACGCAGTATTTT,CASSQGLAGSDTQYF
TRBV6-2/TRBV6-3,-,-,TRBJ1-4,15,TGTGCCAGCAGTTATCCCGGGTATTTGGCTGAAAAACTGTTTTTT,CASSYPGYLAEKLFF
TRBV5-1,TRBD1,-,TRBJ2-5,15,TGCGCCAGCAGCATAACCGGGACAGGGGGGGAGACCCAGTACTTC,CASSITGTGGETQYF
TRBV9,-,-,TRBJ2-7,13,TGTGCCAGCAGCGTAGCAGATTCCTACGAGCAGTACTTC,CASSVADSYEQYF
TRBV7-9,-,-,TRBJ1-2,13,TGTGCCAGCAGCTCCCGGACAGTGGCTGGCTACACCTTC,CASSSRTVAGYTF
TRBV9,-,-,TRBJ2-7,13,TGTGCCAGCAGCGTGGACGTCGCCGCGGAGCAGTACTTC,CASSVDVAAEQYF
TRBV25-1,-,-,TRBJ2-3,14,TGTGCCAGCACTCCAGGGGCTAGCACAGATACGCAGTATTTT,CASTPGASTDTQYF